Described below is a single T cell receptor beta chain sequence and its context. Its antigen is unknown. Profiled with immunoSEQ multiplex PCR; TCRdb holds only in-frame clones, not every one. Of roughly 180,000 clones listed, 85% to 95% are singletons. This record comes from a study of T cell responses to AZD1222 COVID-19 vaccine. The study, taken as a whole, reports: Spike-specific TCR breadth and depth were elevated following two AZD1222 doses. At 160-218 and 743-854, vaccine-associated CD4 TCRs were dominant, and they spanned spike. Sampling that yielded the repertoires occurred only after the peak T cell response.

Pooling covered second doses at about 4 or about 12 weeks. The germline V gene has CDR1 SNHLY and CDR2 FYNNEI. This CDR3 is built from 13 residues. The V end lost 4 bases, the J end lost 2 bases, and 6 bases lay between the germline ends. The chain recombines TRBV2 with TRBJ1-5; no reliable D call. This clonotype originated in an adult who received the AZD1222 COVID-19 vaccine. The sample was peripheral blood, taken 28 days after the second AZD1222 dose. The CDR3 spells CASSVGGNQPQHF. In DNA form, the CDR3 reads TGTGCCAGCAGTGTCGGCGGCAATCAGCCCCAGCATTTT.